These 4 T cell receptor beta chains originate from one sample sequenced in a study of response to subunit inactivated influenza vaccine. A single record per CDR3 protein comes from TCRdb applying MiXCR to the RT-PCR reads. Of some 550,000 distinct CDR3 sequences in the sample, roughly a quarter were seen once. These same data were also listed under a study on T cells expressing NK-cell markers. That study adds: The cDNA for TCR beta came from 5'RACE template switching with UMIs.

The specimen was CD4+ T cells sorted from PBMCs, collected roughly 12 days after vaccination. Receptors originate from a man aged 50 or older who received an inactivated influenza vaccine.

There are a few counts of this clonotype. The chain couples TRBV11-2 to TRBJ2-1; 8 bases are shared with TRBD2. Germline loops: CDR1 SGHAT, CDR2 FQNNGV. The CDR3 has 18 amino acids. Unmatched junction bases numbered 15, after V lost 2 bases and J lost 6 bases. The CDR3 spells CASSLYGGAIMRGNEQFF. CDR3 nucleotides: TGTGCCAGCAGCTTATACGGGGGGGCGATCATGCGGGGCAATGAGCAGTTCTTC.

The rearrangement links TRBV7-9 to TRBJ1-1, with D possibly matching TRBD1 (6 bases). Germline lookup yields CDR1 SEHNR and CDR2 FQNEAQ (reference sequence). The CDR3 sequence is 15 residues long. Trimming removed 3 bases at V and 5 bases at J, with 16 bases between. The CDR3 DNA is TGTGCCAGCAGCTTCTTATCAGGGGTCGGAACTGAAGCTTTCTTT. It encodes CASSFLSGVGTEAFF.

This clonotype has a handful of counts. Here the CDR3 reads CSARGWGRGYTF. The CDR3 DNA is TGCAGTGCTAGAGGTTGGGGCAGAGGCTACACCTTC. The chain employs TRBV20-1 and TRBJ1-2, with D maybe TRBD1 (5 bases). V was trimmed by 1 base and J by 8 bases, leaving 11 bases between them. Germline V gene data show CDR1 as DFQATT and CDR2 as SNEGSKA (reference sequence). This CDR3 is 12 amino acids long.

This sequence joins TRBV6-2 or TRBV6-3 and TRBJ2-7; the D is unclear. Germline values: CDR1 MNHEY, CDR2 SVGEGT. The V end lost 4 bases, the J end lost 7 bases, and 8 bases lay between the germline ends. The length of the CDR3 is 11 residues. The CDR3 loop reads CASSSYREQYF. CDR3 DNA: TGTGCCAGCAGTTCTTACCGGGAGCAGTACTTC.